This record covers a single T cell receptor (beta chain). Its antigen is still unknown. The V and J ends lost 0 bases and 2 bases respectively, with 24 bases between them. The CDR3 covers 19 residues. In germline, CDR1 is DFQATT, CDR2 SNEGSKA (reference sequence). The data derive from a study of response to subunit inactivated influenza vaccine. Overall study findings and caveats: T cells newly recruited by each seasonal influenza vaccination are few, the authors suggested.

TCRdb re-derived calls from the RT-PCR reads in MiXCR, one entry per CDR3 protein. This table has approximately 520,000 distinct CDR3 sequences, roughly 23% appearing once. The rearrangement uses TRBV20-1 and TRBJ2-3; D is ambiguous. Sample: CD4+ T cells sorted from PBMCs, taken roughly 5 days after vaccination. The origin of this receptor is a man aged 45-60 years who received an inactivated influenza vaccine. CDR3 region: CSAREVLFYAEFYTDTQYF. The CDR3 coding sequence is TGCAGTGCTAGAGAGGTCCTTTTTTATGCAGAATTTTACACAGATACGCAGTATTTT.